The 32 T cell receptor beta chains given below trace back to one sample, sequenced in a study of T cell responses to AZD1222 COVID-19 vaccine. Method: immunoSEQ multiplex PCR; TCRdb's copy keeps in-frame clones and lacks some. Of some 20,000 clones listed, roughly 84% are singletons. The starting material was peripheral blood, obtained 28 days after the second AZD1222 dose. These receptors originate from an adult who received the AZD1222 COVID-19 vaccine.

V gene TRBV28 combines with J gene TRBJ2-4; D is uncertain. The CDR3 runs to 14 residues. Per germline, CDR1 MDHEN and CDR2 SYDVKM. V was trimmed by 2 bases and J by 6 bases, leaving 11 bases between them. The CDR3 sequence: CASSLESPTNIQYF. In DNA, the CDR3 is TGTGCCAGCAGTTTAGAGAGCCCTACAAACATTCAGTACTTC.

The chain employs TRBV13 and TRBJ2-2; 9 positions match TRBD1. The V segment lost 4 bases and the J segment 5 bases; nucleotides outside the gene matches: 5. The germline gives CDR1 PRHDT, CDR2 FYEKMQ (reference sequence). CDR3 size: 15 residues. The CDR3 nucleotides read TGTGCCAGCAGCTACAGGGGGCGCGGAACCGGGGAGCTGTTTTTT. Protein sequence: CASSYRGRGTGELFF.

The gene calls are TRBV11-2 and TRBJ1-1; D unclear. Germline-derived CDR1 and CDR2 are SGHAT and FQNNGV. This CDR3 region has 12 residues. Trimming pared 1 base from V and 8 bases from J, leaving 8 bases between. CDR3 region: CASSLAVGEAFF. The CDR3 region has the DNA TGTGCCAGCAGCTTAGCCGTGGGAGAAGCTTTCTTT. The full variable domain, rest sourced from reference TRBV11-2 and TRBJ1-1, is EAGVAQSPRYKIIEKRQSVAFWCNPISGHATLYWYQQILGQGPKLLIQFQNNGVVDDSQLPKDRFSAERLKGVDSTLKIQPAKLEDSAVYLCASSLAVGEAFFGQGTRLTVV.

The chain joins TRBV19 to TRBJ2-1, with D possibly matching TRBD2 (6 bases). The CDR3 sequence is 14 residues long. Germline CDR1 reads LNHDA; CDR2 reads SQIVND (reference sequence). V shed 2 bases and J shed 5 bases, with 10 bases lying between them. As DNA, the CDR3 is TGTGCCAGTAGTATACGGGAGAGAGACAATGAGCAGTTCTTC. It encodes CASSIRERDNEQFF.

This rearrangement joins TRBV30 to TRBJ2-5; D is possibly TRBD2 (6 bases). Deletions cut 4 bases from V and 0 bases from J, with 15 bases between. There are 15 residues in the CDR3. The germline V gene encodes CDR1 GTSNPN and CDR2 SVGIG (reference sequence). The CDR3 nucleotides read TGTGCCTGGACACTGGGACTTATGTACCAAGAGACCCAGTACTTC. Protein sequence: CAWTLGLMYQETQYF.

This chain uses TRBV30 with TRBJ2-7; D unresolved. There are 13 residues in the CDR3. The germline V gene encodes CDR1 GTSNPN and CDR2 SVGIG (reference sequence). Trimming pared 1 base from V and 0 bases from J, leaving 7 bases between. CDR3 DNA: TGTGCCTGGAGTGAGCAGGTCTCCTACGAGCAGTACTTC. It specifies CAWSEQVSYEQYF.

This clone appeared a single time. CDR3 sequence (DNA): TGTGCCAGTAGTACAGGGGTGGGGGAAAAACTGTTTTTT. Translation: CASSTGVGEKLFF. The chain links TRBV28 to TRBJ1-4, with 7 bases aligning to TRBD1. With V trimmed by 9 bases and J by 8 bases, 9 bases remained unmatched. CDR3 length: 13 amino acids. Looked up from germline, CDR1 is MDHEN and CDR2 is SYDVKM. Supplemented by reference TRBV28 and TRBJ1-4, the full variable domain reads DVKVTQSSRYLVKRTGEKVFLECVQDMDHENMFWYRQDPGLGLRLIYFSYDVKMKEKGDIPEGYSVSREKKERFSLILESASTNQTSMYLCASSTGVGEKLFFGSGTQLSVL.

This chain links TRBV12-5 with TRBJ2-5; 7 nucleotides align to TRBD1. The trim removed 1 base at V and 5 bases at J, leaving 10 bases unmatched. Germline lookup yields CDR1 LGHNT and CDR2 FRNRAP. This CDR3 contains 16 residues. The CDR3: CASGLGIKQGRETQYF. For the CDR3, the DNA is TGTGCTAGTGGTTTGGGGATCAAACAGGGGCGGGAGACCCAGTACTTC.

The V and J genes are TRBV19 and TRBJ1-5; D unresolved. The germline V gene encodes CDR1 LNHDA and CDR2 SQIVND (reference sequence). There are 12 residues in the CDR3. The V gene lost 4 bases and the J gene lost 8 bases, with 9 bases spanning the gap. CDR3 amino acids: CASSTLGEPQHF. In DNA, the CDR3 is TGTGCCAGTAGTACCCTCGGGGAGCCCCAGCATTTT.

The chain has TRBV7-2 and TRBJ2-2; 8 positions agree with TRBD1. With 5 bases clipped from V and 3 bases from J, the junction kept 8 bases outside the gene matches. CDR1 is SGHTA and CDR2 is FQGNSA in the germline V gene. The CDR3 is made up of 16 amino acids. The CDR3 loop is CASSPRQGTYTGELFF. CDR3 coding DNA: TGTGCCAGCAGCCCTCGACAGGGGACGTACACCGGGGAGCTGTTTTTT.

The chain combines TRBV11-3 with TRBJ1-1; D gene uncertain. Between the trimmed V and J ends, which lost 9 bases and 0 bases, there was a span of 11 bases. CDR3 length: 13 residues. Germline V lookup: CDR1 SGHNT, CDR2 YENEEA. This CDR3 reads CASRSRLNTEAFF. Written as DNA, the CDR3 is TGTGCCAGTAGGTCCCGCTTGAACACTGAAGCTTTCTTT.

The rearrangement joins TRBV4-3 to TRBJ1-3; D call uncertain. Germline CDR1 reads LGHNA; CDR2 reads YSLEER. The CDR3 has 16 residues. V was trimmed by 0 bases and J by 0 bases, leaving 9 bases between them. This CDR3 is CASSQDGYLSGNTIYF. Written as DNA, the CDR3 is TGCGCCAGCAGCCAAGATGGGTACCTCTCTGGAAACACCATATATTTT.

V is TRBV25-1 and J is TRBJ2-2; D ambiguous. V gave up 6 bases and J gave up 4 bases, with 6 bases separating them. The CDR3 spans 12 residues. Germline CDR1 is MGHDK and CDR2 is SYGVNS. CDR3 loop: CASRESTGELFF. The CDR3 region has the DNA TGTGCCAGCAGAGAGTCCACCGGGGAGCTGTTTTTT.

CDR3 nucleotides: TGCGCCAGCAGCTTGGAAATCCCCAACAATGAGCAGTTCTTC. Its translation: CASSLEIPNNEQFF. The chain uses TRBV5-1 and TRBJ2-1; D gene ambiguous. The CDR3 is 14 residues long. V lost 0 bases to trimming and J lost 5 bases, with 9 bases between them. Germline V gene lookup returns CDR1 SGHRS and CDR2 YFSETQ.

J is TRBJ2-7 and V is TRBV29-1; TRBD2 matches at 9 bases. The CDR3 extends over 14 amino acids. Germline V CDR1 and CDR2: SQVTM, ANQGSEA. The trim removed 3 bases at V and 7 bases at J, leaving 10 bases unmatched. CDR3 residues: CSVDYAGGPGEQYF. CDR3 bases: TGCAGCGTTGATTATGCGGGAGGGCCGGGGGAGCAGTACTTC.

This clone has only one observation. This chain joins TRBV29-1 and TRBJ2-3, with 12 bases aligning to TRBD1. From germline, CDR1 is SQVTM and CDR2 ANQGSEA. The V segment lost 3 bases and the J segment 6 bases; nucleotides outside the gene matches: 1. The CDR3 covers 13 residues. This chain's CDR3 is CSVDGTGGDTQYF. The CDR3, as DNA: TGCAGCGTTGATGGGACAGGGGGCGATACGCAGTATTTT.

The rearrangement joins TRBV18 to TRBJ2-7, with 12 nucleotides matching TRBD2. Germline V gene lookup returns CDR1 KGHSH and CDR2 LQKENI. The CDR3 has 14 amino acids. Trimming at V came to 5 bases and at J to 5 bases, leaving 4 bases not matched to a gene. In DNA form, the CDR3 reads TGTGCCAGCTCAGAGACTAGCGGGAGCCACGAGCAGTACTTC. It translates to CASSETSGSHEQYF.

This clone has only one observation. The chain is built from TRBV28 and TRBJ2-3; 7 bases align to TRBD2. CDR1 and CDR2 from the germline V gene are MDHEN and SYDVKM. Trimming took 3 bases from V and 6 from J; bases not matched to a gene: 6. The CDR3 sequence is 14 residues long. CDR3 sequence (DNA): TGTGCCAGCAGTTTGGACGGGAGGTCGGATACGCAGTATTTT. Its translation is CASSLDGRSDTQYF.

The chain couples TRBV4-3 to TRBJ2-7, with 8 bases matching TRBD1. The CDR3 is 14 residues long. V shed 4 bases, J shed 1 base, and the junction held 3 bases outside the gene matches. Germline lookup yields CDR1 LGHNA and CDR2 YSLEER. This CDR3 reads CASSPRTGSYEQYF. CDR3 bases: TGCGCCAGCAGCCCGCGGACAGGGTCCTACGAGCAGTACTTC.

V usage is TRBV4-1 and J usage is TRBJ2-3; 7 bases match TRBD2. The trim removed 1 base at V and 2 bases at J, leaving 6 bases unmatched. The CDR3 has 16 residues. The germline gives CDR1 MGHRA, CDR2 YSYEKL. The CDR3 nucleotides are TGCGCCAGCAGCCAAGCAGCTAGCGGTCTCACAGATACGCAGTATTTT. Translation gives CASSQAASGLTDTQYF.

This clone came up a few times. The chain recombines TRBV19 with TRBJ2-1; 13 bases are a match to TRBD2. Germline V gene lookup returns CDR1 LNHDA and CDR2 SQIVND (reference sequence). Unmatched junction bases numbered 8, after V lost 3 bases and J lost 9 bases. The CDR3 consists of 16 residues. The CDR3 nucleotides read TGTGCCAGTAGTATCTGGACTAGCGGGAGATTGGGTGAGCAGTTCTTC. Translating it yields CASSIWTSGRLGEQFF. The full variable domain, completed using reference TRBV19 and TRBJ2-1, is DGGITQSPKYLFRKEGQNVTLSCEQNLNHDAMYWYRQDPGQGLRLIYYSQIVNDFQKGDIAEGYSVSREKKESFPLTVTSAQKNPTAFYLCASSIWTSGRLGEQFFGPGTRLTVL.

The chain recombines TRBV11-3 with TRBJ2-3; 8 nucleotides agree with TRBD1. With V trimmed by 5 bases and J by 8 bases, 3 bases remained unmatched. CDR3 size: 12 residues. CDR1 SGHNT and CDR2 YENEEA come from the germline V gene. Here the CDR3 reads CASSTQGATQYF. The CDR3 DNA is TGTGCCAGCAGCACCCAGGGGGCTACGCAGTATTTT.

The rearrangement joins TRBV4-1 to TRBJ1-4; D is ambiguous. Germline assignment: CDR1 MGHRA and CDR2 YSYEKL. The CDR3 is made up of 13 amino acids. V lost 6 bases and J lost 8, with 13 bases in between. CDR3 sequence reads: CASSRTAGEKLFF. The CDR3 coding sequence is TGCGCCAGCAGTAGAACCGCTGGGGAAAAACTGTTTTTT.

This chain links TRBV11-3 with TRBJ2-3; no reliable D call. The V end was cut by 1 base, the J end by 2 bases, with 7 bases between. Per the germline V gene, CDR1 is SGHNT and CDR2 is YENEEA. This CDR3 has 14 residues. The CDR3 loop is CASSLGEDTDTQYF. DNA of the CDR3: TGTGCCAGCAGCTTAGGAGAGGACACAGATACGCAGTATTTT. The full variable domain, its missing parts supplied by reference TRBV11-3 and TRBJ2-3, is EAGVVQSPRYKIIEKKQPVAFWCNPISGHNTLYWYLQNLGQGPELLIRYENEEAVDDSQLPKDRFSAERLKGVDSTLKIQPAELGDSAVYLCASSLGEDTDTQYFGPGTRLTVL.

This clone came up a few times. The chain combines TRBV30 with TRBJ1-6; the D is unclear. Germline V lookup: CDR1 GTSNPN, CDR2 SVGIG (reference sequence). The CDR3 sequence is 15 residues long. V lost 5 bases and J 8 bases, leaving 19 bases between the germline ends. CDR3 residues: CAWGSAGILDSPLHF. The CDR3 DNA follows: TGTGCCTGGGGGTCAGCAGGCATTTTAGATTCACCCCTCCACTTT.

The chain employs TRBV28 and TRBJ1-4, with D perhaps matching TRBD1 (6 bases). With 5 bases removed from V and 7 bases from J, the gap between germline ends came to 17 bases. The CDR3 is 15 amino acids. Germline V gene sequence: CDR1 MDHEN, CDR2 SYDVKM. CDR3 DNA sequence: TGTGCCAGCAGTATAAATGGGGGGGGCGGTGAAAAACTGTTTTTT. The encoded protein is CASSINGGGGEKLFF. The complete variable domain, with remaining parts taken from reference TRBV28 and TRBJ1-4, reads DVKVTQSSRYLVKRTGEKVFLECVQDMDHENMFWYRQDPGLGLRLIYFSYDVKMKEKGDIPEGYSVSREKKERFSLILESASTNQTSMYLCASSINGGGGEKLFFGSGTQLSVL.

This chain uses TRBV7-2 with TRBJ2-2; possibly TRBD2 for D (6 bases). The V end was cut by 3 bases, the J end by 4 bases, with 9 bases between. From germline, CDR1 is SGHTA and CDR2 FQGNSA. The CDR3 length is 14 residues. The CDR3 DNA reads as TGTGCCAGCAGCTTGTTGGGGGGCACCGGGGAGCTGTTTTTT. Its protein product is CASSLLGGTGELFF.

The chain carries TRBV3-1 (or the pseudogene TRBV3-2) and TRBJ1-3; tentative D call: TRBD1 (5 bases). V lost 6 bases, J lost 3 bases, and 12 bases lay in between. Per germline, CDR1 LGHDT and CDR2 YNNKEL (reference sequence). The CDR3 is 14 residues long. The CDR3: CASRPDRGGNTIYF. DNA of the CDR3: TGTGCCAGCAGACCCGACAGAGGTGGAAACACCATATATTTT.

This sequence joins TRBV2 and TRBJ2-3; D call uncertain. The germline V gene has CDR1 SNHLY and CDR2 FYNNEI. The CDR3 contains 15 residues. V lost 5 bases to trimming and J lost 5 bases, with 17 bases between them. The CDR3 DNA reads TGTGCCAGCAGTCGTGGGTCAGGAATGGGAGATACGCAGTATTTT. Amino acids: CASSRGSGMGDTQYF.

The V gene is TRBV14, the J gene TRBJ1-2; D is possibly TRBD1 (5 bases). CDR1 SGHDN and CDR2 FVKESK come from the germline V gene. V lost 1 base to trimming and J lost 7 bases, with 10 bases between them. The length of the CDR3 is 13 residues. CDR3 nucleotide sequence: TGTGCCAGCAGCCAAGTATGGACAAGTGGCTACACCTTC. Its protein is CASSQVWTSGYTF.

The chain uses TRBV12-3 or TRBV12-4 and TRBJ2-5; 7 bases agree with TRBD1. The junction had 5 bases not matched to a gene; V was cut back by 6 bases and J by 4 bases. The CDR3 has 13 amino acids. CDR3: CASSPTGAETQYF. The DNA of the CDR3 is TGTGCCAGCAGCCCAACAGGGGCAGAGACCCAGTACTTC.

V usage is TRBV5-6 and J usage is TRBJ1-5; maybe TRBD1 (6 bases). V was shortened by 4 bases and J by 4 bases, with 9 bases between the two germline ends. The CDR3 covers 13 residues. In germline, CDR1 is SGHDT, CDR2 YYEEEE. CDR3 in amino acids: CASSTGINQPQHF. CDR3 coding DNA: TGTGCCAGCAGCACAGGGATTAATCAGCCCCAGCATTTT.